The 5 T cell receptor beta chains listed next were all sequenced from one sample in a study of control samples from healthy donors and cancer patients. Repertoires were generated with immunoSEQ multiplex PCR, while TCRdb's copy carries only in-frame clones and drops some. The table for this sample gives roughly 190,000 clones. Sequenced sample: blood. All receptors come from a woman in her 30s in good health.

The genes are TRBV5-1 and TRBJ2-5; possibly TRBD2 for D (7 bases). Germline CDR1 and CDR2: SGHRS and YFSETQ. This CDR3 contains 16 residues. Trimming removed 5 bases from V and 5 bases from J, with 22 bases in between. The CDR3 sequence is CASSPGGHSSSETQYF. In nucleotides, the CDR3 is TGCGCCAGCAGTCCCGGGGGGCATTCTAGCTCGGAGACCCAGTACTTC.

The chain employs TRBV28 and TRBJ1-1; D is unresolved. Germline values: CDR1 MDHEN, CDR2 SYDVKM. This CDR3 comprises 12 residues. V was clipped by 4 bases and J by 1 base, with 4 bases between them. In DNA form, the CDR3 reads TGTGCCAGCAGTTCACAGAACACTGAAGCTTTCTTT. Protein: CASSSQNTEAFF. Filled out from reference TRBV28 and TRBJ1-1, the complete variable domain reads DVKVTQSSRYLVKRTGEKVFLECVQDMDHENMFWYRQDPGLGLRLIYFSYDVKMKEKGDIPEGYSVSREKKERFSLILESASTNQTSMYLCASSSQNTEAFFGQGTRLTVV.

V is TRBV28 and J is TRBJ2-5, with D perhaps TRBD2 (5 bases). Deletions cut 9 bases from V and 9 bases from J, with 20 bases between. Germline CDR1 MDHEN, CDR2 SYDVKM. CDR3 length: 13 residues. In DNA, the CDR3 is TGTGCCAGTTCCGGGGATATAAGAGTGGCCCAGTACTTC. This gives the protein CASSGDIRVAQYF.

The V gene is TRBV4-1, the J gene TRBJ2-7, with 10 bases fitting TRBD2. The CDR3 consists of 16 residues. The V and J ends lost 7 bases and 5 bases, in that order; junction bases with no gene match: 14. Germline lookup yields CDR1 MGHRA and CDR2 YSYEKL. CDR3 amino acids: CASTPYSRTSGDEQYF. CDR3 nucleotides: TGCGCCAGCACACCCTATTCTCGGACTAGCGGTGACGAGCAGTACTTC.

This chain joins TRBV7-9 and TRBJ1-2, with TRBD1 matching 10 bases. CDR3 length: 13 residues. CDR1 SEHNR and CDR2 FQNEAQ come from the germline V gene (reference sequence). Trimming took 11 bases from V and 11 from J; bases not matched to a gene: 14. CDR3 DNA sequence: TGTGCCTTACAACGCGGGACAGGGGAACGTTACACCTTC. It encodes CALQRGTGERYTF.